One and the same sample provided the 17 T cell receptor beta chains below, sequenced in a study of blood T cells in healthy people across ages (dated by TCRdb to between 2015 and 2017). Library method: 5' RACE. Sequencing was performed on an Illumina HiSeq 2500. The second PCR ran for roughly 7 to 12 cycles and used a J-beta primer mix along with a sample-barcoded 5' primer. The raw public reads went through TCRdb reprocessing: fastp at Q25, MiXCR clone calling, in-frame beta chains kept. Each CDR3 protein gets just one entry, which takes the most common genes and DNA from the rows behind it. The sample includes fewer than 1,000,000 distinct CDR3 sequences, with around 43% observed a single time. Of the sample, roughly 19% is held by the ten largest clones. The specimen was blood. Receptor source: a man in his sixties in good health.

This chain joins TRBV4-1 and TRBJ2-2, with 10 bases aligning to TRBD2. Trimming cost V 4 bases and J 5 bases; bases outside gene matches: 10. The CDR3 contains 17 residues. CDR1 is MGHRA and CDR2 is YSYEKL in the germline V gene. The CDR3 DNA reads TGCGCCAGCAGCCCCCAAGGACTAGCGGTGGGAACCGGGGAGCTGTTTTTT. Translation gives CASSPQGLAVGTGELFF.

This clonotype was observed a single time. The chain has TRBV4-3 and TRBJ2-3, with D possibly TRBD1 on 6 matching bases. Trimming removed 1 base at V and 3 bases at J, with 11 bases between. CDR1 is LGHNA, CDR2 YSLEER, per germline. This CDR3 has 15 residues. Here the CDR3 DNA reads TGCGCCAGCAGCCAAGGGGACACCAAAACAGATACGCAGTATTTT. It translates to CASSQGDTKTDTQYF.

CDR3 sequence (DNA): TGTGCCAGCAGCGTAGGGCGGGGGGACCAAGAGACCCAGTACTTC. Translation gives CASSVGRGDQETQYF. This chain connects TRBV9 to TRBJ2-5; 8 bases are a match to TRBD2. The CDR3 runs 15 residues. V lost 0 bases and J lost 0; bases outside the gene matches: 1. Per the germline V gene, CDR1 is SGDLS and CDR2 is YYNGEE.

This clonotype is a singleton in its sample. The chain couples TRBV7-2 to TRBJ1-6; 8 bases align to TRBD1. Trimming removed 5 bases from V and 4 bases from J; junction bases left unmatched: 10. Germline CDR1 and CDR2: SGHTA and FQGNSA. This CDR3 is built from 17 residues. The CDR3 reads CASSLWGNRGYNSPLHF. DNA of the CDR3: TGTGCCAGCAGCCTGTGGGGAAACAGGGGGTATAATTCACCCCTCCACTTT.

This chain joins TRBV9 and TRBJ1-5; TRBD1 is a possible D gene (5 bases). There are 14 residues in the CDR3. Germline lookup yields CDR1 SGDLS and CDR2 YYNGEE. V shed 4 bases and J shed 9 bases, with 17 bases lying between them. The CDR3 reads CASSPGTDNRPQHF. As DNA, the CDR3 is TGTGCCAGCAGCCCTGGGACGGACAATAGGCCCCAGCATTTT.

The rearrangement uses TRBV20-1 and TRBJ1-2, with D uncertain. There are 15 residues in the CDR3. The V end lost 3 bases, the J end lost 0 bases, and 14 bases lay between the germline ends. CDR1 DFQATT and CDR2 SNEGSKA come from the germline V gene (reference sequence). CDR3 in DNA: TGCAGTGCTAGGGGTCGAAGGGAGGCTAACTATGGCTACACCTTC. Translated: CSARGRREANYGYTF.

The CDR3 sequence is CASGRDGDQPQHF. In DNA, the CDR3 is TGTGCCAGCGGCAGGGACGGTGATCAGCCCCAGCATTTT. The chain joins TRBV9 to TRBJ1-5; maybe TRBD1 (5 bases). Trimming cost V 7 bases and J 5 bases, with 13 bases left between them. This CDR3 is built from 13 residues. Per the germline V gene, CDR1 is SGDLS and CDR2 is YYNGEE.

Points on this clonotype: This may be a read error, as it is one base from a much larger clone. The chain joins TRBV6-6 to TRBJ2-7; 7 nucleotides agree with TRBD1. The J call may be incorrect, as the DNA end agrees better with TRBJ2-4. The germline V gene has CDR1 MNHNY and CDR2 SVGAGI (reference sequence). The CDR3 runs 17 residues. The CDR3 loop reads CANSSPKGRGIVDIQYF. CDR3 sequence (DNA): TGTGCCAACAGCAGTCCGAAGGGCAGGGGGATAGTGGACATTCAGTACTTC.

The V gene is TRBV6-2 or TRBV6-3, the J gene TRBJ2-1, with 8 bases that match TRBD1. V was pared by 6 bases and J by 2 bases, with 9 bases of the junction left unmatched. From germline, CDR1 is MNHEY and CDR2 SVGEGT. The CDR3 is 16 amino acids. The CDR3 DNA is TGTGCCAGCAGGGGCCCAGGACAGGGAACCTACAATGAGCAGTTCTTC. This gives the protein CASRGPGQGTYNEQFF.

The rearrangement links TRBV6-5 to TRBJ2-2, with 11 bases matching TRBD1. Germline CDR1 MNHEY, CDR2 SVGAGI. The CDR3 totals 16 residues. Unmatched junction bases numbered 10, after V lost 7 bases and J lost 6 bases. CDR3 DNA: TGTGCCAGCAACCCCCAGGGGACAGGGGGATCCGGGGAGCTGTTTTTT. It encodes CASNPQGTGGSGELFF.

The chain combines TRBV13 with TRBJ2-7, with 9 bases that match TRBD1. The CDR3 spans 15 residues. J was trimmed by 4 bases and V by 6 bases; bases with no gene match: 10. The germline CDR1 and CDR2 sequences are PRHDT and FYEKMQ (reference sequence). The CDR3 nucleotides read TGTGCCAGCAGAAATACCGGGACAGGGAAGTACGAGCAGTACTTC. Residues: CASRNTGTGKYEQYF.

This chain joins TRBV4-1 and TRBJ2-3; perhaps D is TRBD1 or TRBD2 (5 bases each). The ends were cut back, 1 base at V and 8 bases at J, with 16 bases in the middle. The germline V gene has CDR1 MGHRA and CDR2 YSYEKL. The CDR3 is 15 amino acids. DNA of the CDR3: TGCGCCAGCAGCCAAGTCGGGACCCCGTTTGGTACGCAGTATTTT. This sequence encodes CASSQVGTPFGTQYF.

The chain is built from TRBV29-1 and TRBJ1-2; possible D gene TRBD1, 6 bases. The germline V gene has CDR1 SQVTM and CDR2 ANQGSEA. This CDR3 comprises 11 residues. Trimming took 6 bases from V and 8 from J, leaving 13 bases between them. This chain's CDR3 is CSVRDIGGYTF. The CDR3 bases are TGCAGCGTCCGGGACATCGGGGGCTACACCTTC.

The rearrangement uses TRBV2 and TRBJ1-5; 10 bases map to TRBD1. Germline assignment: CDR1 SNHLY and CDR2 FYNNEI. Trimming at V came to 6 bases and at J to 7 bases, leaving 6 bases not matched to a gene. CDR3 size: 14 residues. The CDR3 bases are TGTGCCAGCAGCCTCTGGACAGGGGGGCAGCCCCAGCATTTT. It codes for CASSLWTGGQPQHF.

The CDR3 loop reads CASSESRDRETDTQYF. In nucleotides, the CDR3 is TGTGCCAGCAGTGAATCTAGGGACAGGGAAACAGATACGCAGTATTTT. The rearrangement links TRBV25-1 to TRBJ2-3; 9 bases are shared with TRBD1. V was pared by 1 base and J by 3 bases, with 5 bases of the junction left unmatched. The germline CDR1 and CDR2 sequences are MGHDK and SYGVNS. CDR3 length: 16 residues. The complete variable domain, with remaining parts taken from reference TRBV25-1 and TRBJ2-3, reads EADIYQTPRYLVIGTGKKITLECSQTMGHDKMYWYQQDPGMELHLIHYSYGVNSTEKGDLSSESTVSRIRTEHFPLTLESARPSHTSQYLCASSESRDRETDTQYFGPGTRLTVL.

This sequence joins TRBV11-3 and TRBJ2-4; D remains unclear. The J call is in doubt because the DNA end fits TRBJ2-7 better. The CDR3 is made up of 11 amino acids. Germline loops: CDR1 SGHNT, CDR2 YENEEA. For the CDR3, the DNA is TGTGCCAGCAGCTTATCCGTCGAGCAGTACTTC. Its translation: CASSLSVEQYF.

The J gene is TRBJ1-4, the V gene TRBV12-3 or TRBV12-4; D gene ambiguous. The V end was cut by 6 bases, the J end by 6 bases, with 8 bases between. The CDR3 consists of 12 residues. The CDR3 loop is CASSLAHEKLFF. CDR3 in DNA: TGTGCCAGCAGCCTAGCCCATGAAAAACTGTTTTTT.